This T cell receptor (beta chain) was recovered during a study of identical twins. Whole-study results and caveats: It was possible that invariant MAIT and iNKT cells partly confounded the zero-insertion analyses. The more abundant beta clonotypes in cord blood had fewer insertions, and memory repertoires did not show this. Its conclusions, products of cross-sectional statistical analysis, did not come from following the same donors.

TCRdb redid the calling of the 5' RACE reads with MiXCR, one entry per CDR3 protein. The sample has approximately 500,000 distinct CDR3 sequences, roughly 15% seen once. In this sample, this clonotype turned up a few times. Its matching antigen is unknown. This CDR3 comprises 16 residues. The V gene's germline CDR1 is ENHRY and CDR2 SYGVKD. V lost 2 bases to trimming and J lost 0 bases, with 13 bases between them. These records were also assigned to another study, of yellow fever vaccine responses in identical twins.

The sequencing input was CD4+ T cells sorted from blood. The receptor was isolated from a woman aged 18-35 years in good health. This chain links TRBV10-3 with TRBJ1-1, with a tentative D call TRBD1 (6 bases). For the CDR3, the DNA is TGTGCCATCAGTGAGGTCGGAGGGGGACTGAACACTGAAGCTTTCTTT. Amino acid sequence: CAISEVGGGLNTEAFF.